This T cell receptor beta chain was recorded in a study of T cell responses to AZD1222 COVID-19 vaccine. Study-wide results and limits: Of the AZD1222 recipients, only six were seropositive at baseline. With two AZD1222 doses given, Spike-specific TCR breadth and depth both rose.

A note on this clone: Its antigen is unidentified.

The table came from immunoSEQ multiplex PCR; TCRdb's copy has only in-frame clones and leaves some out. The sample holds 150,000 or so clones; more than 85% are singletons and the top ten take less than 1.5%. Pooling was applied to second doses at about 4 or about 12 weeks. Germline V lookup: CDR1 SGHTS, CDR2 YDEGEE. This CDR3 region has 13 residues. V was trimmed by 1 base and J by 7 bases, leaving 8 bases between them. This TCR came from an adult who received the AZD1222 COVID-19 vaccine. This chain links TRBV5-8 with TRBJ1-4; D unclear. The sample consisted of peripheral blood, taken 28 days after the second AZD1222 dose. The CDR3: CASSLPGGEKLFF. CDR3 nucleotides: TGTGCCAGCAGCTTGCCAGGCGGTGAAAAACTGTTTTTT.